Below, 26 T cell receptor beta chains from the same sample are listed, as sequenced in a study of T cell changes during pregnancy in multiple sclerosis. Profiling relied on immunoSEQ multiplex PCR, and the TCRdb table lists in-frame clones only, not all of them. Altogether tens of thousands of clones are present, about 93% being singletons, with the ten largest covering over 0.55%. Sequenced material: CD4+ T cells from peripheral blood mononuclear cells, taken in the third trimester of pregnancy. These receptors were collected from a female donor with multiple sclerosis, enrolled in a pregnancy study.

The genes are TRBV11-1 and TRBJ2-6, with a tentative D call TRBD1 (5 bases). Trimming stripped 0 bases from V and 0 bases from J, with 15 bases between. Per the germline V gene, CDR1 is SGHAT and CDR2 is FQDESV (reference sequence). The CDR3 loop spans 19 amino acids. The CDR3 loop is CASSLAAQGLFSGANVLTF. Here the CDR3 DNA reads TGTGCCAGCAGCTTAGCGGCGCAGGGCCTTTTCTCTGGGGCCAACGTCCTGACTTTC.

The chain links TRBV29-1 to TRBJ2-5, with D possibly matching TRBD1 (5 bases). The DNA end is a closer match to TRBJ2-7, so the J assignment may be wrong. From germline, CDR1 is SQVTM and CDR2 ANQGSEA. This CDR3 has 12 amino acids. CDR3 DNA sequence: TGCAGCGTTGAGACACAGGACTACGAGCAGTACTTC. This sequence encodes CSVETQDYEQYF.

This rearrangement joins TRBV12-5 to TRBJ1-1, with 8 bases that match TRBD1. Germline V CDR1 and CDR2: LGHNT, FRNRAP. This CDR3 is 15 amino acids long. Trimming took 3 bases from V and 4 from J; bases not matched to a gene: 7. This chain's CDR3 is CASGLTDRVLTEAFF. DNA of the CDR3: TGTGCTAGTGGTTTAACGGACAGGGTTCTCACTGAAGCTTTCTTT.

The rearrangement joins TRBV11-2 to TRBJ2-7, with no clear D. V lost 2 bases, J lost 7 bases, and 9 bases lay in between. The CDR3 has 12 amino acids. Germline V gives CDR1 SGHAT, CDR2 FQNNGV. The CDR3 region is CASSLIVREQYF. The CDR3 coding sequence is TGTGCCAGCAGCTTAATAGTGAGGGAGCAGTACTTC.

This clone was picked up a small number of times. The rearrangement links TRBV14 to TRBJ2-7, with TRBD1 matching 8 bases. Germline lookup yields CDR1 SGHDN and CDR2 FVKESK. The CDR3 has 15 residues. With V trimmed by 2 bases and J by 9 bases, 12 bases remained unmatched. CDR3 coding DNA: TGTGCCAGCAGCCAACAACGGGACAGGACCGCCGGGCAGTACTTC. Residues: CASSQQRDRTAGQYF.

CDR3 loop: CASSQGGSGLHRYF. Here the CDR3 DNA reads TGTGCCAGTTCACAGGGGGGGTCAGGCCTCCACCGGTACTTC. The genes are TRBV2 and TRBJ2-7; possibly TRBD1 for D (8 bases). Trimming removed 9 bases at V and 12 bases at J, with 27 bases between. The CDR3 has 14 amino acids. Germline V gives CDR1 SNHLY, CDR2 FYNNEI.

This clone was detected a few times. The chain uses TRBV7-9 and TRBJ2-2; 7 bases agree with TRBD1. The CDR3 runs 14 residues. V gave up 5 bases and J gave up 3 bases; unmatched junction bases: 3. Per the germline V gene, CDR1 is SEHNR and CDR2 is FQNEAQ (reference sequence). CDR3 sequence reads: CASSRDRDTGELFF. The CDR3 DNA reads TGTGCCAGCAGCCGTGACAGGGACACCGGGGAGCTGTTTTTT.

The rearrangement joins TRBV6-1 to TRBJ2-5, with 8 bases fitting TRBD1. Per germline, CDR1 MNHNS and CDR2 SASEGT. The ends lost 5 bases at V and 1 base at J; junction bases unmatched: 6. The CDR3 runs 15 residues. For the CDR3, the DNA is TGTGCCAGCAGTAGATTTGGGACAGGCCAAGAGACCCAGTACTTC. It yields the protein CASSRFGTGQETQYF.

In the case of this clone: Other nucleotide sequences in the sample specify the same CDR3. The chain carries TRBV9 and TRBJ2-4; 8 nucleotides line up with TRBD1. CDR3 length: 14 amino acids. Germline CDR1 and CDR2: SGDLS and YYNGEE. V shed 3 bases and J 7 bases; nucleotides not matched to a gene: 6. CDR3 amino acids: CASSAGTGKNIQYF. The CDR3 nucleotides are TGTGCCAGCAGCGCCGGGACAGGCAAGAACATTCAGTACTTC.

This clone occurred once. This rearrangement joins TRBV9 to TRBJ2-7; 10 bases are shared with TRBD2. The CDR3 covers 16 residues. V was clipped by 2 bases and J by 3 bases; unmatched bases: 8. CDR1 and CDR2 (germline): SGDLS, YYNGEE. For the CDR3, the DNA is TGTGCCAGCAGCGTGGAAGCGGGGGGGCCTAACTACGAGCAGTACTTC. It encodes CASSVEAGGPNYEQYF.

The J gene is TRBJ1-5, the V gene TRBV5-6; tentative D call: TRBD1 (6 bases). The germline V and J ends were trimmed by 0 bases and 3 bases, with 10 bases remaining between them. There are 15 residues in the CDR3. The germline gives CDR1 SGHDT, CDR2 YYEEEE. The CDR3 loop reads CASSLGTGYNQPQHF. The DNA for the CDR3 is TGTGCCAGCAGCTTGGGTACAGGGTACAATCAGCCCCAGCATTTT.

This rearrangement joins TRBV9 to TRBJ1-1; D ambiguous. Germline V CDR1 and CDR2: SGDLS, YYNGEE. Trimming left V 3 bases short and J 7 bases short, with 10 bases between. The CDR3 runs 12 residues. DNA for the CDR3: TGTGCCAGCAGCGCAAGAGGCAGTGAAGCTTTCTTT. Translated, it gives CASSARGSEAFF. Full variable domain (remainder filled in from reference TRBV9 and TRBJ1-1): DSGVTQTPKHLITATGQRVTLRCSPRSGDLSVYWYQQSLDQGLQFLIQYYNGEERAKGNILERFSAQQFPDLHSELNLSSLELGDSALYFCASSARGSEAFFGQGTRLTVV.

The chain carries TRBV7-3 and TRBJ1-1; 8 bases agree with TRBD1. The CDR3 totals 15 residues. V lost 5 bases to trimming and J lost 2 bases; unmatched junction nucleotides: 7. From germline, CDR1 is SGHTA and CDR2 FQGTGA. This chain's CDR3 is CASSQKGQVNTEAFF. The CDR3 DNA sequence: TGTGCCAGCAGCCAAAAGGGACAGGTTAACACTGAAGCTTTCTTT.

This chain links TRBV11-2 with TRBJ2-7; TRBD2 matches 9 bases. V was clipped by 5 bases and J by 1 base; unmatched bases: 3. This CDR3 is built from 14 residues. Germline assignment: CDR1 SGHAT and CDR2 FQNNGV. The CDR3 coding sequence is TGTGCCAGCAGCGCTAGCGGGGCGTCCTACGAGCAGTACTTC. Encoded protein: CASSASGASYEQYF. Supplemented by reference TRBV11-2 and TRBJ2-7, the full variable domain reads EAGVAQSPRYKIIEKRQSVAFWCNPISGHATLYWYQQILGQGPKLLIQFQNNGVVDDSQLPKDRFSAERLKGVDSTLKIQPAKLEDSAVYLCASSASGASYEQYFGPGTRLTVT.

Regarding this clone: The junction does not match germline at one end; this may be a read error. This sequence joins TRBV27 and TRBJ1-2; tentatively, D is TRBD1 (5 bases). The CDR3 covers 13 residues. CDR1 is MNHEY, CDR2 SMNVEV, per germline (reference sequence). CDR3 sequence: CASGFLSRAPRHF. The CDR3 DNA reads TGTGCCAGCGGATTTTTGTCCAGGGCTCCCAGGCACTTC.

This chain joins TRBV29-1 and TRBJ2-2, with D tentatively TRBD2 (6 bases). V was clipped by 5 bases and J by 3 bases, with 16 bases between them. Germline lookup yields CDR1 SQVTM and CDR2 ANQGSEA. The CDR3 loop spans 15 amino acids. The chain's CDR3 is CSVTLRGGDTGELFF. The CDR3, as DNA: TGCAGCGTTACTCTGCGGGGAGGCGACACCGGGGAGCTGTTTTTT.

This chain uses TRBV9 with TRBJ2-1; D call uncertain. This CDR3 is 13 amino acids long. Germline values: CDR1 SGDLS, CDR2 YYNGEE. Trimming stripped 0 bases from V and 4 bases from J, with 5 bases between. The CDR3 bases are TGTGCCAGCAGCGTAGCACGGTACAATGAGCAGTTCTTC. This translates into CASSVARYNEQFF.

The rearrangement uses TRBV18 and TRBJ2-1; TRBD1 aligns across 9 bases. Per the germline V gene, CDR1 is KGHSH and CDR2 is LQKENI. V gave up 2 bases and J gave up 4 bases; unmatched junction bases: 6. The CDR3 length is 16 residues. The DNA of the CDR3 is TGTGCCAGCTCACCATACCCGGGACAGGGTTACAATGAGCAGTTCTTC. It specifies CASSPYPGQGYNEQFF.

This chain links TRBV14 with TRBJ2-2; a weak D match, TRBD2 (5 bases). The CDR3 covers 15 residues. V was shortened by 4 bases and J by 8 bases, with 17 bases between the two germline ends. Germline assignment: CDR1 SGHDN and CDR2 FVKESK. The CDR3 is CASSPPGILRGELFF. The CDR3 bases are TGTGCCAGCAGCCCTCCGGGAATCTTAAGGGGGGAGCTGTTTTTT.

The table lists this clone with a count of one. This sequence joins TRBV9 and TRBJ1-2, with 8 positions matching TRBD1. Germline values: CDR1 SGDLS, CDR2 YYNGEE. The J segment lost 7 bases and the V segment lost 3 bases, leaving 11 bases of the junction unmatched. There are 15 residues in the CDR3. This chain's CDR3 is CASSELQGGKGGYTF. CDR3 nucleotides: TGTGCCAGCAGCGAATTACAGGGGGGAAAGGGTGGCTACACCTTC.

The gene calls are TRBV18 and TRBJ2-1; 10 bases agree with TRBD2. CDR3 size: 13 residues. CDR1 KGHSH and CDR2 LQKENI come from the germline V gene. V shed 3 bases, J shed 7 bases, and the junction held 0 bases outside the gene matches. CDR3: CASSPSGRNEQFF. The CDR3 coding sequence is TGTGCCAGCTCACCTAGCGGGAGGAATGAGCAGTTCTTC.

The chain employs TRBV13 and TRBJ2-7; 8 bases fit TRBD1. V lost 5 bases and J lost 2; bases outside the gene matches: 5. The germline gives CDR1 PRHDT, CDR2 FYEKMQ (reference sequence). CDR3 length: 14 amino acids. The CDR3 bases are TGTGCCAGCAGCCTCCGGGACAGGACCTACGAGCAGTACTTC. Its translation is CASSLRDRTYEQYF.

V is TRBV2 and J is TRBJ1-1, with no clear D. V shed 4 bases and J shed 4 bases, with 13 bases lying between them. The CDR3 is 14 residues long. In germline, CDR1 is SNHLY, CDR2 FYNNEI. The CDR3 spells CASSVGGLSTEAFF. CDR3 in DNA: TGTGCCAGCAGTGTGGGAGGGCTGTCCACTGAAGCTTTCTTT.

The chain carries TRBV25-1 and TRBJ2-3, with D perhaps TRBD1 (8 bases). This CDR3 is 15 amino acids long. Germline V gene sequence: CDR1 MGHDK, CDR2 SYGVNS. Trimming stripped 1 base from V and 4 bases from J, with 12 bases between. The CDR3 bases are TGTGCCAGCAGTGAATTTACAGGGGGGGCAGATACGCAGTATTTT. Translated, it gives CASSEFTGGADTQYF.

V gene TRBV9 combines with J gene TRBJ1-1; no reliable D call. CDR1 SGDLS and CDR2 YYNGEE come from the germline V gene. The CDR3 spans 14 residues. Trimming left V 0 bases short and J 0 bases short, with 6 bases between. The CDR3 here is CASSVGQMNTEAFF. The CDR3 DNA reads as TGTGCCAGCAGCGTAGGGCAGATGAACACTGAAGCTTTCTTT.

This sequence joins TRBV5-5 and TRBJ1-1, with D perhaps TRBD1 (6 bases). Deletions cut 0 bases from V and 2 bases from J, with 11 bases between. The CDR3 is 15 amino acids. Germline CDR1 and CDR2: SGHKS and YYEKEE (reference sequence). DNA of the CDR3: TGTGCCAGCAGCTTGGTCGCAGGGGCCAACACTGAAGCTTTCTTT. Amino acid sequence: CASSLVAGANTEAFF.